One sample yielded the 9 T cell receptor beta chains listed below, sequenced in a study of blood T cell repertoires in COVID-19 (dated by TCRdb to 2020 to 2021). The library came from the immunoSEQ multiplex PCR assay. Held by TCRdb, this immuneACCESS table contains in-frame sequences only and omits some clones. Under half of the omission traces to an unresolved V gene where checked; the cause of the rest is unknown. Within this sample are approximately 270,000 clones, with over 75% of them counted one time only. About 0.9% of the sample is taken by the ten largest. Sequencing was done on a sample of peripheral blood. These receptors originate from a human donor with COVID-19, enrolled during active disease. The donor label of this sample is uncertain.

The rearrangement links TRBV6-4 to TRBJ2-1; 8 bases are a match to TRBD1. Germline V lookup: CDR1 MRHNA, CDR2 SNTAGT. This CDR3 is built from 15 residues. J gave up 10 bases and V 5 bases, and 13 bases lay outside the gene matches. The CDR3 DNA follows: TGTGCCAGCAGTCGTACCCAGGGGGCGAGGGCGGAGCAGTTCTTC. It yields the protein CASSRTQGARAEQFF.

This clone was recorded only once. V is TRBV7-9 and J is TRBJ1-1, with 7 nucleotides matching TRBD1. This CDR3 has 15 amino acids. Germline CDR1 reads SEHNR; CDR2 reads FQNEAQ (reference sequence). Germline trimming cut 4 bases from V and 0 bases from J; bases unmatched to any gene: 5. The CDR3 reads CASSSLDRMNTEAFF. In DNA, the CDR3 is TGTGCCAGCAGCTCCCTGGACAGGATGAACACTGAAGCTTTCTTT.

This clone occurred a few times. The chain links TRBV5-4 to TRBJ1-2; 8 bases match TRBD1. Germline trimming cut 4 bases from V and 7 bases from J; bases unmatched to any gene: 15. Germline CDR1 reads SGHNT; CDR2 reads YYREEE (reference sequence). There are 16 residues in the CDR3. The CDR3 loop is CASSRGLTGDVGGYTF. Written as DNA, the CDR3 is TGTGCCAGCAGCCGTGGCCTGACAGGGGACGTCGGTGGCTACACCTTC.

CDR3 in DNA: TGTGCCAGCAGCTTGCAGAGGGCGCGGAATTCACCCCTCCACTTT. Its translation is CASSLQRARNSPLHF. The rearrangement joins TRBV5-4 to TRBJ1-6; D is undetermined. V was trimmed by 1 base and J by 7 bases, leaving 12 bases between them. The CDR3 loop spans 15 amino acids. Per germline, CDR1 SGHNT and CDR2 YYREEE (reference sequence).

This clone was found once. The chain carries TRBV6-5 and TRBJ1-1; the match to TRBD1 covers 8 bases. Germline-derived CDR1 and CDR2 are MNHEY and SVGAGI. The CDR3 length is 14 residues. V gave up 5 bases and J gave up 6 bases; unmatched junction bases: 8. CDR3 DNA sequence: TGTGCCAGCAGTCAACAGGGGGTATATGCTGAAGCTTTCTTT. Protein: CASSQQGVYAEAFF.

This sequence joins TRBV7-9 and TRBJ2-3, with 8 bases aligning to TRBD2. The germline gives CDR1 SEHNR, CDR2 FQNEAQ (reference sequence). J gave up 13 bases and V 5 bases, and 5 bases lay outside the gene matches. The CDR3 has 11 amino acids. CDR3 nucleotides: TGTGCCAGCAGCCCGCGGGAGGTTGAGTATTTT. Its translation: CASSPREVEYF.

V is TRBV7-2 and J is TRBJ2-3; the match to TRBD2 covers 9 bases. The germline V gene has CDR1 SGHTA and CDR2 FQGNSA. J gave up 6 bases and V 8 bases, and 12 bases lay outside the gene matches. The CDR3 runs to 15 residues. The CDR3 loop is CASGPQSGRFDTQYF. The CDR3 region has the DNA TGTGCCAGCGGACCCCAAAGCGGGAGGTTTGATACGCAGTATTTT. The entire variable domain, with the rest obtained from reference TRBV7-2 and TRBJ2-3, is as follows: GAGVSQSPSNKVTEKGKDVELRCDPISGHTALYWYRQSLGQGLEFLIYFQGNSAPDKSGLPSDRFSAERTGGSVSTLTIQRTQQEDSAVYLCASGPQSGRFDTQYFGPGTRLTVL.

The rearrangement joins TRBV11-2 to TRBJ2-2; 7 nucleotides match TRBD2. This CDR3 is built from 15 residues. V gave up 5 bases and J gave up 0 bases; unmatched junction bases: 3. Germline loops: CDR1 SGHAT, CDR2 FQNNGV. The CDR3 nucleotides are TGTGCCAGCAGCCAAAGCGGGACGAACACCGGGGAGCTGTTTTTT. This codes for CASSQSGTNTGELFF.

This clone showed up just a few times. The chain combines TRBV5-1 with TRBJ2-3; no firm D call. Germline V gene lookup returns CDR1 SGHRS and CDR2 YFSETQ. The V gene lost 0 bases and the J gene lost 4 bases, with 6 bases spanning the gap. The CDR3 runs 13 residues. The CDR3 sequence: CASSLDRSDTQYF. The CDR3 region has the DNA TGCGCCAGCAGCTTGGACCGGTCAGATACGCAGTATTTT.